These 29 T cell receptor beta chains came from one sample sequenced in a study of T-cell memory formation after mild COVID-19. TCRdb analysed the 5' RACE reads with MiXCR anew, one entry per CDR3 protein. The profile covers around 320,000 distinct CDR3 sequences, with roughly 13% appearing a single time and around 23% taken by the ten largest. Material for sequencing was PBMCs or a T cell subset sorted from them (not recorded which). The receptor set was obtained from a young man who had mild COVID-19 (a few samples of this study predate the infection). Cell type and time point are not known.

This clonotype was detected only a few times. The chain carries TRBV7-3 and TRBJ2-7; maybe TRBD1 (5 bases). Germline assignment: CDR1 SGHTA and CDR2 FQGTGA. V dropped 5 bases and J dropped 3 bases, with 20 bases sitting between them. The CDR3 sequence is 16 residues long. CDR3 loop: CASSLLRQSRRYEQYV. The CDR3 bases are TGTGCCAGCAGCCTACTACGACAGAGTAGGCGCTACGAGCAGTACGTC.

The chain carries TRBV7-9 and TRBJ1-1; maybe TRBD1 (5 bases). The germline CDR1 and CDR2 sequences are SEHNR and FQNEAQ (reference sequence). V dropped 9 bases and J dropped 5 bases, with 7 bases sitting between them. CDR3 length: 10 residues. The CDR3 protein is CASGGTEAFF. In DNA, the CDR3 is TGTGCCAGTGGGGGAACTGAAGCTTTCTTT.

This clonotype was counted a few times. This chain connects TRBV19 to TRBJ2-7, with a possible D match to TRBD1 (6 bases). Between the trimmed V and J ends, which lost 4 bases and 3 bases, there was a span of 22 bases. CDR1 and CDR2 (germline): LNHDA, SQIVND (reference sequence). The CDR3 consists of 17 residues. CDR3 sequence reads: CASSTGITLGRGYEQYF. The DNA for the CDR3 is TGTGCCAGTAGTACCGGGATCACGTTGGGCAGGGGCTACGAGCAGTACTTC.

The chain has TRBV5-4 and TRBJ2-3; 7 bases line up with TRBD2. With V trimmed by 4 bases and J by 4 bases, 9 bases remained unmatched. This CDR3 is built from 15 residues. CDR1 and CDR2 from the germline V gene are SGHNT and YYREEE (reference sequence). The CDR3 reads CASSPPAGSPDTQYF. In DNA form, the CDR3 reads TGTGCCAGCAGCCCACCAGCGGGGTCCCCAGATACGCAGTATTTT.

This clonotype has at least ten counts. The V call is TRBV6-2 or TRBV6-3, the J call TRBJ1-5; 10 nucleotides line up with TRBD1. The germline V gene has CDR1 MNHEY and CDR2 SVGEGT. The CDR3 consists of 16 residues. V shed 4 bases, J shed 4 bases, and the junction held 7 bases outside the gene matches. Here the CDR3 reads CASSSLDRGDNQPQHF. CDR3 DNA sequence: TGTGCCAGCAGTTCCCTGGACAGGGGGGATAATCAGCCCCAGCATTTT.

The chain is built from TRBV7-9 and TRBJ1-2; D unclear. Per the germline V gene, CDR1 is SEHNR and CDR2 is FQNEAQ (reference sequence). V lost 5 bases, J lost 4 bases, and 17 bases lay in between. CDR3 length: 15 residues. The DNA for the CDR3 is TGTGCCAGCAGCCCGACGACCTCGGTGGGCTATGGCTACACCTTC. This codes for CASSPTTSVGYGYTF.

This clonotype was seen a handful of times. This chain joins TRBV5-1 and TRBJ2-3; no reliable D call. The V end was cut by 0 bases, the J end by 2 bases, with 10 bases between. Germline-derived CDR1 and CDR2 are SGHRS and YFSETQ. This CDR3 contains 15 residues. The CDR3 spells CASSLGVAVTDTQYF. In nucleotides, the CDR3 is TGCGCCAGCAGCTTGGGGGTCGCGGTCACAGATACGCAGTATTTT.

V gene TRBV12-3 or TRBV12-4 combines with J gene TRBJ2-2, with D hard to call. Deletions cut 0 bases from V and 1 base from J, with 6 bases between. The CDR3 extends over 15 amino acids. The DNA of the CDR3 is TGTGCCAGCAGTTTAGCGGGAATGAACACCGGGGAGCTGTTTTTT. Encoded protein: CASSLAGMNTGELFF.

This chain links TRBV3-1 with TRBJ1-1; D may be TRBD1 (5 bases). V shed 1 base and J shed 1 base, with 13 bases lying between them. Germline V gene data show CDR1 as LGHDT and CDR2 as YNNKEL (reference sequence). The CDR3 runs to 16 residues. As DNA, the CDR3 is TGTGCCAGCAGCCAAGGATATGCCGACAGGAACACTGAAGCTTTCTTT. Its translation is CASSQGYADRNTEAFF. Filled out from reference TRBV3-1 and TRBJ1-1, the complete variable domain reads DTAVSQTPKYLVTQMGNDKSIKCEQNLGHDTMYWYKQDSKKFLKIMFSYNNKELIINETVPNRFSPKSPDKAHLNLHINSLELGDSAVYFCASSQGYADRNTEAFFGQGTRLTVV.

The J gene is TRBJ1-6, the V gene TRBV6-2 or TRBV6-3; TRBD1 agrees at 7 bases. CDR3 size: 16 residues. CDR1 is MNHEY, CDR2 SVGEGT, per germline. V lost 7 bases to trimming and J lost 9 bases; unmatched junction nucleotides: 15. CDR3 sequence reads: CASTDPWTGRPSPLHF. The CDR3 coding sequence is TGTGCCAGCACCGATCCTTGGACAGGTCGACCTTCACCCCTCCACTTT.

Here the CDR3 DNA reads TGTGCCAGCAGTTACGTGGGGGTCCCCAATCAGCCCCAGCATTTT. Translating it yields CASSYVGVPNQPQHF. The V gene is TRBV6-2 or TRBV6-3, the J gene TRBJ1-5, with D possibly matching TRBD1 (5 bases). The germline V gene has CDR1 MNHEY and CDR2 SVGEGT. Trimming left V 2 bases short and J 3 bases short, with 11 bases between. The CDR3 covers 15 residues.

The rearrangement links TRBV5-1 to TRBJ2-5; 10 bases align to TRBD1. The CDR3 is 13 residues long. After removal of 7 bases from V and 0 bases from J, the junction contained 0 bases not matched to a gene. Germline assignment: CDR1 SGHRS and CDR2 YFSETQ. The CDR3 is CASGTGDQETQYF. In nucleotides, the CDR3 is TGCGCCAGCGGGACAGGGGACCAAGAGACCCAGTACTTC.

This clonotype showed up just a few times. The chain employs TRBV20-1 and TRBJ2-7, with TRBD1 matching over 7 bases. The germline CDR1 and CDR2 sequences are DFQATT and SNEGSKA (reference sequence). J gave up 2 bases and V 4 bases, and 8 bases lay outside the gene matches. This CDR3 contains 14 residues. CDR3 region: CSANEGAATYEQYF. The CDR3 DNA is TGCAGTGCTAACGAGGGGGCGGCTACCTACGAGCAGTACTTC.

This chain uses TRBV5-1 with TRBJ1-2; D gene ambiguous. CDR3 length equals 16 residues. The germline V gene has CDR1 SGHRS and CDR2 YFSETQ. V gave up 4 bases and J gave up 4 bases, with 20 bases separating them. The CDR3 bases are TGCGCCAGCAGCCCGAGAGCAGGTGCCCCTTCCTATGGCTACACCTTC. Protein: CASSPRAGAPSYGYTF. The full variable domain, with the rest looked up from reference TRBV5-1 and TRBJ1-2, is KAGVTQTPRYLIKTRGQQVTLSCSPISGHRSVSWYQQTPGQGLQFLFEYFSETQRNKGNFPGRFSGRQFSNSRSEMNVSTLELGDSALYLCASSPRAGAPSYGYTFGSGTRLTVV.

This clonotype showed up just a few times. The chain joins TRBV4-1 to TRBJ1-5, with a tentative D call TRBD1 (6 bases). This CDR3 has 18 amino acids. Between the trimmed V and J ends, which lost 4 bases and 2 bases, there was a span of 21 bases. Germline V gene data show CDR1 as MGHRA and CDR2 as YSYEKL. The CDR3 is CASSLLGGLGGGNQPQHF. Here the CDR3 DNA reads TGCGCCAGCAGCCTCCTTGGGGGACTGGGGGGCGGCAATCAGCCCCAGCATTTT.

The chain links TRBV4-3 to TRBJ2-7, with TRBD1 matching over 12 bases. With V trimmed by 3 bases and J by 9 bases, 3 bases remained unmatched. CDR1 is LGHNA and CDR2 is YSLEER in the germline V gene. There are 13 residues in the CDR3. The CDR3 sequence is CASSQGTGGLQYF. The CDR3 DNA follows: TGCGCCAGCAGCCAGGGGACAGGGGGCCTGCAGTACTTC.

This clonotype showed up many times. The genes are TRBV20-1 and TRBJ2-3; 11 bases are shared with TRBD2. Per germline, CDR1 DFQATT and CDR2 SNEGSKA (reference sequence). The CDR3 length is 15 residues. The V and J ends lost 1 base and 2 bases, in that order; junction bases with no gene match: 2. CDR3 DNA sequence: TGCAGTGCTAGAGGACTAGCGGGGCCCACAGATACGCAGTATTTT. This translates into CSARGLAGPTDTQYF.

This clonotype was seen a few times. This chain joins TRBV7-8 and TRBJ2-1, with TRBD1 matching 7 bases. CDR3 size: 13 residues. Per the germline V gene, CDR1 is SGHVS and CDR2 is FQNEAQ. Losses at the gene ends were 5 bases for V and 10 bases for J; bases not matched to a gene: 8. The CDR3 loop is CASSDRVSREQFF. As DNA, the CDR3 is TGTGCCAGCAGCGACAGGGTTTCTCGCGAGCAGTTCTTC. The entire variable domain, with the rest obtained from reference TRBV7-8 and TRBJ2-1, is as follows: GAGVSQSPRYKVAKRGQDVALRCDPISGHVSLFWYQQALGQGPEFLTYFQNEAQLDKSGLPSDRFFAERPEGSVSTLKIQRTQQEDSAVYLCASSDRVSREQFFGPGTRLTVL.

V and J are TRBV10-3 and TRBJ1-2; 9 bases map to TRBD1. Germline V gene data show CDR1 as ENHRY and CDR2 as SYGVKD. Trimming cost V 0 bases and J 6 bases; bases outside gene matches: 2. The CDR3 is made up of 14 amino acids. CDR3 coding DNA: TGTGCCATCAGTGAGTCTGGGACAGGGCATGGCTACACCTTC. Protein: CAISESGTGHGYTF.

This clonotype was recorded many times. The J gene is TRBJ2-4, the V gene TRBV29-1, with TRBD1 identical over 8 bases. The CDR3 is made up of 16 amino acids. J lost 4 bases, V lost 0 bases, and 8 bases had no gene match. CDR1 is SQVTM and CDR2 is ANQGSEA in the germline V gene. The CDR3 loop reads CSVEDPHWTGKNIQYF. The DNA of the CDR3 is TGCAGCGTTGAAGATCCCCATTGGACAGGGAAAAACATTCAGTACTTC.

This clonotype came up a few times. This chain joins TRBV6-6 and TRBJ2-5, with 9 bases aligning to TRBD2. The V gene's germline CDR1 is MNHNY and CDR2 SVGAGI (reference sequence). The V and J ends lost 10 bases and 5 bases, in that order; junction bases with no gene match: 14. CDR3 length equals 15 residues. CDR3: CATSGRRGGLETQYF. The CDR3, as DNA: TGTGCCACCAGCGGGCGGCGGGGGGGCCTTGAGACCCAGTACTTC.

The chain employs TRBV3-1 and TRBJ2-2; 9 bases line up with TRBD1. Germline CDR1 LGHDT, CDR2 YNNKEL (reference sequence). The CDR3 runs 16 residues. V was clipped by 7 bases and J by 7 bases; unmatched bases: 13. The CDR3 loop reads CASISSGTGKVGELFF. CDR3 DNA sequence: TGTGCCAGCATATCGTCCGGGACAGGGAAGGTCGGGGAGCTGTTTTTT.

This clonotype has just a few counts. The rearrangement links TRBV28 to TRBJ2-7; D possibly uses TRBD1 or TRBD2 (5 bases each). Germline V lookup: CDR1 MDHEN, CDR2 SYDVKM. V gave up 8 bases and J gave up 6 bases, with 11 bases separating them. This CDR3 comprises 11 residues. The CDR3 DNA is TGTGCCAGCGGGACCGCCATCGAGCAGTACGTC. This gives the protein CASGTAIEQYV.

The CDR3 nucleotides are TGTGCCAGTAGTATGGCGGATTATGGCTACACCTTC. It yields the protein CASSMADYGYTF. The chain recombines TRBV19 with TRBJ1-2; D gene uncertain. The CDR3 loop spans 12 amino acids. Germline V gives CDR1 LNHDA, CDR2 SQIVND (reference sequence). The V end was cut by 3 bases, the J end by 5 bases, with 7 bases between. Based on the CDR3 plus reference TRBV19 and TRBJ1-2, the full variable domain is DGGITQSPKYLFRKEGQNVTLSCEQNLNHDAMYWYRQDPGQGLRLIYYSQIVNDFQKGDIAEGYSVSREKKESFPLTVTSAQKNPTAFYLCASSMADYGYTFGSGTRLTVV.

The V and J genes are TRBV6-6 and TRBJ1-5; D remains ambiguous. CDR1 is MNHNY, CDR2 SVGAGI, per germline (reference sequence). With 2 bases removed from V and 3 bases from J, the gap between germline ends came to 11 bases. The CDR3 covers 15 residues. CDR3 amino acids: CASSYEDGPNQPQHF. The DNA for the CDR3 is TGTGCCAGCAGTTACGAGGACGGCCCCAATCAGCCCCAGCATTTT.

The table lists this clonotype with a few counts. The chain recombines TRBV14 with TRBJ2-1; D gene uncertain. Trimming took 2 bases from V and 1 from J, leaving 6 bases between them. Germline lookup yields CDR1 SGHDN and CDR2 FVKESK. The CDR3 totals 14 residues. CDR3 region: CASSQMGSYNEQFF. CDR3 in DNA: TGTGCCAGCAGCCAAATGGGTTCCTACAATGAGCAGTTCTTC.

CDR3 bases: TGTGCCAGCAACGATCCGGTGACAGGGAAGGATACGCAGTATTTT. It is translated as CASNDPVTGKDTQYF. The V gene is TRBV11-3, the J gene TRBJ2-3, with TRBD1 identical over 7 bases. The junction had 13 bases not matched to a gene; V was cut back by 7 bases and J by 6 bases. There are 15 residues in the CDR3. Germline CDR1 reads SGHNT; CDR2 reads YENEEA.

This clonotype was detected only a few times. The chain joins TRBV12-3 or TRBV12-4 to TRBJ2-7, with D perhaps matching TRBD2 (6 bases). Trimming took off 7 bases at V and 1 base at J, with 23 bases between the two ends. CDR3 length: 17 residues. The CDR3 region is CASTPGGGSQYSYEQYF. In DNA form, the CDR3 reads TGTGCCAGCACCCCTGGTGGGGGGTCCCAATATTCCTACGAGCAGTACTTC.

V usage is TRBV7-9 and J usage is TRBJ2-1; TRBD2 agrees at 8 bases. CDR1 and CDR2 (germline): SEHNR, FQNEAQ (reference sequence). V lost 3 bases, J lost 2 bases, and 6 bases stayed unmatched. The CDR3 runs 16 residues. CDR3 nucleotide sequence: TGTGCCAGCAGCTTCGGGGGGGGACCCACCTACAATGAGCAGTTCTTC. Translation: CASSFGGGPTYNEQFF.